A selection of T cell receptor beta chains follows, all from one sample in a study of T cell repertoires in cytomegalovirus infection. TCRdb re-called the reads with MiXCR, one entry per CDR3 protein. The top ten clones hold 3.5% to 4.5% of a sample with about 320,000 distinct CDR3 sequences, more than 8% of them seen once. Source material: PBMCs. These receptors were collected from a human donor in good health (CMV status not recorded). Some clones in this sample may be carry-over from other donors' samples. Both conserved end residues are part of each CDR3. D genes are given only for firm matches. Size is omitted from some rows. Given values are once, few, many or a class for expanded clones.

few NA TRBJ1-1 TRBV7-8 TGTGCCAGCAGCCCTGGGACATCTGAAGCTTTCTTT CASSPGTSEAFF
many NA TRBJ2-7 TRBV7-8 TGTGCCAGCAGCCGAGACAGGTTCTTGTACTTC CASSRDRFLYF
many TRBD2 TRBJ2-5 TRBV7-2 TGTGCCAGCAGCTTTTGGGCCCTGGGGGCTAGCGGGGAGACCCAGTACTTC CASSFWALGASGETQYF
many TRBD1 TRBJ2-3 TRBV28 TGTGCCAGCAGTTTCACAGGGGTGCGCACAGATACGCAGTATTTT CASSFTGVRTDTQYF
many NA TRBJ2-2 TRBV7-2 TGTGCCAGCAGCCACCCCTGGAACACCGGGGAGCTGTTTTTT CASSHPWNTGELFF
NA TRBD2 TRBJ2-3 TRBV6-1 TGTGCCAGCAGTGAATGGAGCGGGGGCGGATTTTCAGATACGCAGTATTTT CASSEWSGGGFSDTQYF
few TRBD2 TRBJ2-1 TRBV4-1 TGTGCCAGCAGCCAAGTGGTAGCGGGGGGGATTTACAATGAGCAGTTCTTC CASSQVVAGGIYNEQFF
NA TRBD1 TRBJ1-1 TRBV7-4 TGTGCCAGCAGCCCGACAGGGGGCAGGTTCGGAGCTTTCTTT CASSPTGGRFGAFF
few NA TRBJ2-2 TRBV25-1 TGTGCCAGCAGTGAATGGAGAGCCCCTGATGGCGGGGAGCTGTTTTTT CASSEWRAPDGGELFF
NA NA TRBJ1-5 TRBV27 TGTGCCAGCAGTCTAGGATCTCTCCGGGACGAAGGTCAGCCCCAGCATTTT CASSLGSLRDEGQPQHF